Included here is one T cell receptor (beta chain) sequence, with context. This sample was taken from a study of technical replicates of blood from several donors. Generated by immunoSEQ multiplex PCR, the TCRdb table keeps only in-frame clones and is missing some. The table records about 63,000 clones, around 86% of them present only once. V gave up 0 bases and J gave up 4 bases, with 3 bases separating them. Germline V gene sequence: CDR1 SGDLS, CDR2 YYNGEE. The CDR3 is made up of 12 amino acids. The rearrangement joins TRBV9 to TRBJ2-3; no firm D call. Sequencing was done on a sample of PBMCs. The source of this sequence is a human donor in good health. Some clones in this sample may be carry-over from other donors' samples. This CDR3 is CASSVAADTQYF. CDR3 DNA: TGTGCCAGCAGCGTAGCCGCAGATACGCAGTATTTT.